What follows describes a single TCR beta chain. Its antigen is unknown. The CDR3 extends over 16 amino acids. CDR1 and CDR2 (germline): SGHTA, FQGNSA. Trimming took off 5 bases at V and 1 base at J, with 17 bases between the two ends. The sample belongs to a study of cytomegalovirus exposure and HLA in healthy donors. Findings of the study overall: Confirmation in vitro established that a few CMV-associated chains were specific for CMV antigens. In an earlier analysis, most TCR beta V segments were productive about 87% or about 30% of the time.

The PCR employed 60 Vbeta primers together with 13 Jbeta primers. The method was immunoSEQ multiplex PCR; TCRdb's version includes in-frame clones alone and lacks a portion of them. Among 150,000 to 200,000 clones listed, 68% were seen once. Sequenced: PBMCs. The origin of this receptor is a man aged 50 or older in good health and CMV-seronegative. The rearrangement links TRBV7-2 to TRBJ1-1; a possible D gene is TRBD1 (5 bases). CDR3 loop: CASSLRARQGNTEAFF. The CDR3 DNA reads TGTGCCAGCAGCCTACGGGCCCGGCAGGGGAACACTGAAGCTTTCTTT.